Detailed here is one T cell receptor beta chain. Random hexamers served to reverse transcribe roughly 0.5 to 1 ug RNA. TCRdb called the immunoSEQ multiplex PCR reads again in MiXCR, with one record for every CDR3 protein. The table records some 130,000 distinct CDR3 sequences, approximately 94% of them present only once. TCR beta sequencing covered blood CD8+ and CD4+ T cells. The data belong to a study of CD8 T cells in Susac syndrome. This clonotype was obtained from a human donor with multiple sclerosis. The sequencing sample was made of CD4+ T cells from PBMCs.

CDR3 sequence: CAWSEGLTDTQYF. CDR3 sequence (DNA): TGTGCCTGGAGTGAAGGGTTGACAGATACGCAGTATTTT. The chain links TRBV30 to TRBJ2-3; no reliable D call. The V end was cut by 1 base, the J end by 3 bases, with 8 bases between. This CDR3 is 13 amino acids long. The germline V gene encodes CDR1 GTSNPN and CDR2 SVGIG (reference sequence).